Listed below are T cell receptor beta chains from one sample, sequenced in a study of blood T cell repertoires in COVID-19. Produced via immunoSEQ multiplex PCR; TCRdb's table is partial and in-frame only. The profile shows roughly 410,000 clones, 89% of them singletons. Sequenced sample: peripheral blood. The source is a man aged 35-49 years with acute or convalescent COVID-19. CDR3s include the opening cysteine and the closing phenylalanine or tryptophan. A D gene is named only where the DNA matches it firmly. Clone size is not always given. Where it is, it says once, few, many or a class for expanded clones.

NA,NA,TRBV7-2,TRBJ1-2,TGTGCCAGCAGCCTCCCTGGCGGAGGCTATGGCTACACCTTC,CASSLPGGGYGYTF
NA,TRBD1,TRBV3-1/TRBV3-2,TRBJ2-7,TGTGCCAGCAGCCAAGGGACAGGGGGTTACGAGCAGTACTTC,CASSQGTGGYEQYF
once,TRBD1,TRBV29-1,TRBJ2-5,TGCAGCGCAGCTCCGGGACAGGGGGCGGAGACCCAGTACTTC,CSAAPGQGAETQYF
NA,TRBD1,TRBV9,TRBJ2-5,TGTGCCAGCAGCGAGCCAGGACAGGGGGCTGTAGAGACCCAGTACTTC,CASSEPGQGAVETQYF
NA,TRBD1,TRBV9,TRBJ2-3,TGTGCCAGCAGCGCAAATTTCGGGACAGGGCCCACAGATACGCAGTATTTT,CASSANFGTGPTDTQYF
NA,NA,TRBV14,TRBJ1-1,TGTGCCAGCAGCCTATACACTGAAGCTTTCTTT,CASSLYTEAFF
NA,NA,TRBV19,TRBJ1-1,TGTGCCAGTAGTATCGTGTCAGGGGAAAAGAACACTGAAGCTTTCTTT,CASSIVSGEKNTEAFF
NA,TRBD2,TRBV2,TRBJ2-2,TGTGCCAGCAGTGCCAGCGGGGGGGCTGCCGGGGAGCTGTTTTTT,CASSASGGAAGELFF
NA,NA,TRBV19,TRBJ2-6,TGTGCCAGTAGTGGCCTCTCTGGGGCCAACGTCCTGACTTTC,CASSGLSGANVLTF
NA,TRBD2,TRBV6-4,TRBJ2-1,TGTGCCAGCAGTGACTCGACTAGCGGGGGGCAGTTCTTC,CASSDSTSGGQFF
NA,TRBD1,TRBV6-6,TRBJ1-5,TGTGCCAGCAGTCGCCCGACAGGGCCCCGGGTCGGCAATCAGCCCCAGCATTTT,CASSRPTGPRVGNQPQHF
NA,NA,TRBV12-3/TRBV12-4,TRBJ2-4,TGTGCCAGCGGGGGGACAGCTAACATTCAGTACTTC,CASGGTANIQYF
NA,TRBD2,TRBV6-4,TRBJ2-3,TGTGCCAGCAGTGAGCGAGCGGTGCCTAGCGGGCGGTGCACAGATACGCAGTATTTT,CASSERAVPSGRCTDTQYF
once,NA,TRBV11-2,TRBJ2-2,TGTGCCAGCAGCTTAGTTTCGGGGAACACCGGGGAGCTGTTTTTT,CASSLVSGNTGELFF
NA,NA,TRBV7-9,TRBJ2-2,TGTGCCAGCAGCTCAAGCTGGGACACCGCGAACACCGGGGAGCTGTTTTTT,CASSSSWDTANTGELFF
once,TRBD1,TRBV30,TRBJ2-7,TGTGCCTGGTCCCAGGGGGCGGTCTACGAGCAGTACTTC,CAWSQGAVYEQYF
once,TRBD1,TRBV18,TRBJ1-1,TGTGCCAGCTCACAGGGACAGCTCGACTCGGGGGCTTTCTTT,CASSQGQLDSGAFF
NA,NA,TRBV5-1,TRBJ2-3,TGCGCCAGCAGCTTGGTCGAGGGCACCACAGATACGCAGTATTTT,CASSLVEGTTDTQYF
few,NA,TRBV9,TRBJ2-3,TGTGCCAGCAGCGTAGCGGGACTCACGGGGTCAGATACGCAGTATTTT,CASSVAGLTGSDTQYF
NA,TRBD2,TRBV3-1/TRBV3-2,TRBJ2-7,TGTGCCAGCAGCCAAGAAATCCAGCGGGGGCAGTACTTC,CASSQEIQRGQYF
few,TRBD1,TRBV15,TRBJ2-7,TGTGCCACCAGCAGAGATATGACAGGGGTGAGCTACGAGCAGTACTTC,CATSRDMTGVSYEQYF
NA,TRBD1,TRBV3-1/TRBV3-2,TRBJ1-2,TGTGCCAGCAGCGGGGACAGGGCCCTGAGGGACTATGGCTACACCTTC,CASSGDRALRDYGYTF
NA,TRBD1,TRBV3-1/TRBV3-2,TRBJ1-2,TGTGCCAGCAGTTCGACCGGGACAGGGTACGGCTACACCTTC,CASSSTGTGYGYTF
NA,NA,TRBV11-1,TRBJ2-1,TGTGCCAGCAGCTTCACAGGGTTCAATGAGCAGTTCTTC,CASSFTGFNEQFF
NA,NA,TRBV9,TRBJ2-7,TGTGCCAGCAGCGTAGGACAGTCCGAGCAGTACTTC,CASSVGQSEQYF
NA,TRBD2,TRBV25-1,TRBJ2-3,TGTGCCAGCAGGGGGGTAGCGGGAATGGTTGGCAGCACAGATACGCAGTATTTT,CASRGVAGMVGSTDTQYF
NA,NA,TRBV4-2,TRBJ1-2,TGTGCCAGCAGCCAAGTAGGCAGGCCAGGGTCCTATGGCTACACCTTC,CASSQVGRPGSYGYTF
NA,TRBD1,TRBV3-1/TRBV3-2,TRBJ1-1,TGTGCCAGCAGCCAGACAGGGGTTACTGAAGCTTTCTTT,CASSQTGVTEAFF
NA,NA,TRBV6-7,TRBJ1-1,TGTGCCAGCACTCAGTTTCGGGAGAACACTGAAGCTTTCTTT,CASTQFRENTEAFF
NA,NA,TRBV5-4,TRBJ2-7,TGTGCCAGCGCTGAAGGCGGACAGAGCTCCTACGAGCAGTACTTC,CASAEGGQSSYEQYF
NA,NA,TRBV6-5,TRBJ2-3,TGTGCCAGCAGTTACCAGCGTGGGGATACGCAGTATTTT,CASSYQRGDTQYF
once,NA,TRBV7-8,TRBJ1-1,TGTGCCAGCAGCTTACAGGCTAACACTGAAGCTTTCTTT,CASSLQANTEAFF
NA,TRBD1,TRBV7-6,TRBJ2-6,TGTGCCAGCAGCTTGAGGCCCCCGGGACAGGGTCTCTCTGGGGCCAACGTCCTGACTTTC,CASSLRPPGQGLSGANVLTF
NA,NA,TRBV6-4,TRBJ2-7,TGTGCCAGCAGTGTCGCGACGACAGGCAGCCTTGGGCAGTACTTC,CASSVATTGSLGQYF
once,NA,TRBV11-2,TRBJ2-7,TGTGCCAGCAGCTTAAAGCCAACCCGGGAGCAGTACTTC,CASSLKPTREQYF
few,NA,TRBV29-1,TRBJ2-5,TGCAGCGTGAGAGAAGAGACCCAGTACTTC,CSVREETQYF
once,TRBD1,TRBV2,TRBJ1-1,TGTGCCAGCAGTGTCCCCCTTGGACAGGGGGAGGGCTGGACTGAAGCTTTCTTT,CASSVPLGQGEGWTEAFF
NA,NA,TRBV11-3,TRBJ1-1,TGTGCCAGCAGCAGAGGGATGAACACTGAAGCTTTCTTT,CASSRGMNTEAFF
NA,NA,TRBV5-1,TRBJ2-3,TGCGCCAGCCAACAGGGTAGGTCGGCAGATACGCAGTATTTT,CASQQGRSADTQYF
NA,TRBD1,TRBV19,TRBJ1-2,TGTGCCAGTAGTCCCGCCGGGACAGGCATCTCCTATGGCTACACCTTC,CASSPAGTGISYGYTF
NA,NA,TRBV4-3,TRBJ1-1,TGCGCCAGCAGCCAGTCCGTTAACACTGAAGCTTTCTTT,CASSQSVNTEAFF
NA,NA,TRBV5-1,TRBJ1-2,TGCGCCAGCAGCTTGGTCGAGGGTAACTATGGCTACACCTTC,CASSLVEGNYGYTF